The 25 T cell receptor beta chains reported below all come from one sample, sequenced in a study of T cells after yellow fever vaccination. TCRdb independently ran MiXCR on the 5' RACE reads; one entry per CDR3 protein. The table lists more than 350,000 distinct CDR3 sequences, 11% of them singletons, with 18% in the top ten. The sample consisted of PBMCs, taken on the day of the first yellow fever vaccination. These receptors came from a young man who received the YFV17D yellow fever vaccine.

The chain carries TRBV5-1 and TRBJ2-6; no firm D call. The CDR3 has 15 residues. The germline V gene encodes CDR1 SGHRS and CDR2 YFSETQ. V shed 4 bases and J shed 1 base, with 9 bases lying between them. The CDR3 protein is CASSTLESGANVLTF. The CDR3 nucleotides read TGCGCCAGCAGCACCCTGGAGTCTGGGGCCAACGTCCTGACTTTC. The whole variable domain, filled in from reference TRBV5-1 and TRBJ2-6, reads KAGVTQTPRYLIKTRGQQVTLSCSPISGHRSVSWYQQTPGQGLQFLFEYFSETQRNKGNFPGRFSGRQFSNSRSEMNVSTLELGDSALYLCASSTLESGANVLTFGAGSRLTVL.

The J gene is TRBJ2-5, the V gene TRBV7-9, with unresolved D. The CDR3 extends over 10 amino acids. Germline assignment: CDR1 SEHNR and CDR2 FQNEAQ (reference sequence). The V end lost 10 bases, the J end lost 0 bases, and 3 bases lay between the germline ends. The CDR3 region has the DNA TGTGCCACAAACCAAGAGACCCAGTACTTC. Translating gives CATNQETQYF.

This clonotype was observed many times. The gene calls are TRBV5-1 and TRBJ2-3; D ambiguous. Germline values: CDR1 SGHRS, CDR2 YFSETQ. V was shortened by 0 bases and J by 3 bases, with 8 bases between the two germline ends. This CDR3 has 14 residues. CDR3 nucleotide sequence: TGCGCCAGCAGCTTGGTACCGGGTACAGATACGCAGTATTTT. Translation: CASSLVPGTDTQYF.

V and J are TRBV27 and TRBJ2-1; D might be TRBD2 (5 bases). V dropped 3 bases and J dropped 9 bases, with 9 bases sitting between them. The CDR3 has 12 residues. Germline CDR1 is MNHEY and CDR2 is SMNVEV (reference sequence). CDR3 DNA: TGTGCCAGCAGTTTTCCGGGAACTGAGCAGTTCTTC. It translates to CASSFPGTEQFF.

This clonotype was counted ten times or more. This rearrangement joins TRBV12-3 or TRBV12-4 to TRBJ2-2; a possible D gene is TRBD1 (5 bases). This CDR3 contains 16 residues. V dropped 3 bases and J dropped 2 bases, with 13 bases sitting between them. CDR3 amino acids: CASSFAAGPNTGELFF. The CDR3 DNA sequence: TGTGCCAGCAGTTTCGCGGCAGGGCCTAACACCGGGGAGCTGTTTTTT.

The chain uses TRBV29-1 and TRBJ1-3; D unresolved. The CDR3 length is 13 residues. Per the germline V gene, CDR1 is SQVTM and CDR2 is ANQGSEA. The V end lost 7 bases, the J end lost 0 bases, and 10 bases lay between the germline ends. The CDR3 DNA sequence: TGCAGCGCCCGGCGTTACTCTGGAAACACCATATATTTT. Protein sequence: CSARRYSGNTIYF.

The chain links TRBV6-1 to TRBJ2-3, with D perhaps TRBD1 (6 bases). The CDR3 has 14 residues. Trimming stripped 1 base from V and 2 bases from J, with 7 bases between. Germline loops: CDR1 MNHNS, CDR2 SASEGT. The CDR3, as DNA: TGTGCCAGCAGTGAAGGGACAGACACAGATACGCAGTATTTT. Translated, it gives CASSEGTDTDTQYF.

This clonotype occurred a few times. The genes are TRBV19 and TRBJ1-5; D unclear. Germline V gene data show CDR1 as LNHDA and CDR2 as SQIVND (reference sequence). This CDR3 comprises 12 residues. V dropped 5 bases and J dropped 10 bases, with 12 bases sitting between them. CDR3 bases: TGTGCCAGTAGTCTCCTCGGGTTTCCCCAGCATTTT. It translates to CASSLLGFPQHF.

This chain joins TRBV6-1 and TRBJ2-7, with a possible D match to TRBD2 (6 bases). Trimming left V 1 base short and J 1 base short, with 11 bases between. CDR1 is MNHNS, CDR2 SASEGT, per germline. This CDR3 region has 15 residues. The CDR3 region has the DNA TGTGCCAGCAGTGAAGTCCCAGCGGGTTCCTACGAGCAGTACTTC. Its translation: CASSEVPAGSYEQYF.

In its sample, this clonotype was seen a few times. J is TRBJ1-1 and V is TRBV6-5; D ambiguous. Trimming took off 0 bases at V and 2 bases at J, with 10 bases between the two ends. Germline CDR1 MNHEY, CDR2 SVGAGI. The CDR3 is 15 amino acids. The DNA for the CDR3 is TGTGCCAGCAGTTACTCGTACAGAGTCAACACTGAAGCTTTCTTT. This encodes CASSYSYRVNTEAFF.

The sample holds a few counts of this clonotype. This chain uses TRBV29-1 with TRBJ1-2; possibly TRBD1 for D (6 bases). V was trimmed by 0 bases and J by 5 bases, leaving 13 bases between them. The CDR3 loop spans 14 amino acids. Germline loops: CDR1 SQVTM, CDR2 ANQGSEA. CDR3 protein: CSVEEPGASYGYTF. CDR3 DNA sequence: TGCAGCGTTGAAGAACCGGGGGCCTCTTATGGCTACACCTTC.

This clonotype was recorded many times. The genes are TRBV7-3 and TRBJ2-1, with D maybe TRBD2 (7 bases). The CDR3 spans 14 residues. Trimming removed 5 bases from V and 7 bases from J, with 15 bases in between. From germline, CDR1 is SGHTA and CDR2 FQGTGA. This chain's CDR3 is CASSPGGANNEQFF. For the CDR3, the DNA is TGTGCCAGCAGCCCTGGGGGGGCTAATAATGAGCAGTTCTTC.

In its sample, this clonotype was seen many times. The genes are TRBV20-1 and TRBJ2-3; the match to TRBD2 covers 10 bases. V shed 6 bases and J 5 bases; nucleotides not matched to a gene: 8. There are 14 residues in the CDR3. Germline CDR1 and CDR2: DFQATT and SNEGSKA (reference sequence). The CDR3 here is CSAPRASGGDTQYF. CDR3 nucleotide sequence: TGCAGTGCCCCCCGGGCTAGCGGGGGAGATACGCAGTATTTT.

The gene calls are TRBV29-1 and TRBJ1-1; 7 bases map to TRBD1. The CDR3 is 14 amino acids. Germline V CDR1 and CDR2: SQVTM, ANQGSEA. With V trimmed by 3 bases and J by 2 bases, 6 bases remained unmatched. The CDR3 region is CSVDGGQVNTEAFF. The CDR3 region has the DNA TGCAGCGTTGATGGCGGACAGGTAAACACTGAAGCTTTCTTT. The full variable domain, with the rest looked up from reference TRBV29-1 and TRBJ1-1, is SAVISQKPSRDICQRGTSLTIQCQVDSQVTMMFWYRQQPGQSLTLIATANQGSEATYESGFVIDKFPISRPNLTFSTLTVSNMSPEDSSIYLCSVDGGQVNTEAFFGQGTRLTVV.

This clonotype was found a few times. The chain links TRBV5-1 to TRBJ1-1; D is unresolved. The CDR3 loop spans 13 amino acids. The germline V gene encodes CDR1 SGHRS and CDR2 YFSETQ. Deletions cut 1 base from V and 4 bases from J, with 8 bases between. CDR3 bases: TGCGCCAGCAGCTTGTTGGAAGCCACTGAAGCTTTCTTT. Translated: CASSLLEATEAFF.

A few counts support this clonotype. This chain joins TRBV7-2 and TRBJ2-5; perhaps TRBD2 as D (5 bases). The CDR3 has 14 residues. Germline V gene lookup returns CDR1 SGHTA and CDR2 FQGNSA. V gave up 4 bases and J gave up 4 bases, with 13 bases separating them. Here the CDR3 DNA reads TGTGCCAGCAGCTCATCAGCGGTTGCAGAGACCCAGTACTTC. Translated: CASSSSAVAETQYF.

This clonotype has only a few counts. The rearrangement uses TRBV5-1 and TRBJ2-7, with 10 bases lining up with TRBD1. The CDR3 is 16 amino acids. V lost 2 bases, J lost 4 bases, and 9 bases stayed unmatched. Germline values: CDR1 SGHRS, CDR2 YFSETQ. CDR3 nucleotides: TGCGCCAGCAGCTTCAGGACAGGGGGTTATCAGTACGAGCAGTACTTC. Protein product: CASSFRTGGYQYEQYF.

This clonotype was seen many times. The chain couples TRBV14 to TRBJ2-1; the match to TRBD2 covers 8 bases. Germline V gene data show CDR1 as SGHDN and CDR2 as FVKESK. The CDR3 sequence is 19 residues long. Unmatched junction bases numbered 16, after V lost 4 bases and J lost 2 bases. The DNA for the CDR3 is TGTGCCAGCAGCCGCCCGGAGGGTAGCGGGGTTTCGCCCTACAATGAGCAGTTCTTC. Translating gives CASSRPEGSGVSPYNEQFF.

The table lists this clonotype with many counts. The chain uses TRBV29-1 and TRBJ2-4; tentatively, D is TRBD2 (5 bases). CDR3 size: 13 residues. Between the trimmed V and J ends, which lost 3 bases and 0 bases, there was a span of 6 bases. CDR1 SQVTM and CDR2 ANQGSEA come from the germline V gene. The CDR3 bases are TGCAGCGTTGACGGGGAAGCCAAAAACATTCAGTACTTC. It translates to CSVDGEAKNIQYF.

The chain employs TRBV24-1 and TRBJ2-1, with D perhaps matching TRBD1 or TRBD2 (5 bases each). From germline, CDR1 is KGHDR and CDR2 SFDVKD. V lost 6 bases, J lost 1 base, and 18 bases lay in between. There are 17 residues in the CDR3. CDR3 in DNA: TGTGCCACCAGTATGGGGGTTAGGTTTGGGTCCTACAATGAGCAGTTCTTC. Its protein product is CATSMGVRFGSYNEQFF.

CDR3 sequence: CASSPTAVISGNTIYF. For the CDR3, the DNA is TGTGCCAGCAGCCCGACAGCCGTAATCTCTGGAAACACCATATATTTT. The genes are TRBV6-1 and TRBJ1-3; possible D gene TRBD1, 5 bases. The V end was cut by 6 bases, the J end by 0 bases, with 15 bases between. CDR3 length equals 16 residues. Germline lookup yields CDR1 MNHNS and CDR2 SASEGT.

This clonotype was counted a few times. The V gene is TRBV20-1, the J gene TRBJ1-5; D is unclear. This CDR3 has 14 amino acids. The germline gives CDR1 DFQATT, CDR2 SNEGSKA (reference sequence). V was clipped by 0 bases and J by 4 bases, with 10 bases between them. CDR3: CSARDLYTNQPQHF. CDR3 nucleotides: TGCAGTGCTAGAGATTTGTATACAAATCAGCCCCAGCATTTT.

This chain connects TRBV5-5 to TRBJ2-6; 9 nucleotides agree with TRBD1. This CDR3 has 17 residues. Germline CDR1 is SGHKS and CDR2 is YYEKEE (reference sequence). V lost 3 bases and J lost 6; bases outside the gene matches: 10. The chain's CDR3 is CASSWTGESLLANVLTF. The CDR3, as DNA: TGTGCCAGCAGCTGGACAGGGGAGTCCCTCCTGGCCAACGTCCTGACTTTC.

This clonotype showed up just a few times. CDR3 protein: CASSDGGPAEAFF. The CDR3 DNA sequence: TGTGCCAGCAGTGATGGGGGGCCGGCTGAAGCTTTCTTT. The chain joins TRBV2 to TRBJ1-1; D perhaps matches TRBD1 (6 bases). Trimming removed 3 bases at V and 6 bases at J, with 11 bases between. The CDR3 runs 13 residues. Per the germline V gene, CDR1 is SNHLY and CDR2 is FYNNEI.

This rearrangement joins TRBV7-9 to TRBJ2-5; D unclear. This CDR3 spans 13 amino acids. Looked up from germline, CDR1 is SEHNR and CDR2 is FQNEAQ (reference sequence). V lost 7 bases and J 5 bases, leaving 14 bases between the germline ends. DNA for the CDR3: TGTGCCAGCACCGACCTTTGGGCGGAGACCCAGTACTTC. It translates to CASTDLWAETQYF.